The 21 T cell receptor beta chains reported below all come from one sample, sequenced in a study of T cells in Graves' hyperthyroidism and ophthalmopathy. Amplification of TCR beta CDR3 regions used RNA as the template. HTBI primers were employed in a first-round RT-PCR of the TCR CDR3. TCRdb re-called the multiplex PCR reads with MiXCR, one entry per CDR3 protein. The data hold a few hundred thousand distinct CDR3 sequences, with 15% to 18% observed a single time. Sequencing was done on a sample of blood. Receptor source: a woman under 40 with Graves' hyperthyroidism.

The rearrangement joins TRBV5-1 to TRBJ2-2; tentatively, D is TRBD2 (6 bases). CDR3 size: 15 residues. Between the trimmed V and J ends, which lost 0 bases and 6 bases, there was a span of 12 bases. The germline gives CDR1 SGHRS, CDR2 YFSETQ. The DNA for the CDR3 is TGCGCCAGCAGCTTGGGGCGGGGAGCTGCCGGGGAGCTGTTTTTT. Protein sequence: CASSLGRGAAGELFF.

The table lists this clonotype with many counts. This chain connects TRBV20-1 to TRBJ1-1, with D possibly TRBD1 on 6 matching bases. The CDR3 spans 13 residues. The ends were cut back, 6 bases at V and 4 bases at J, with 15 bases in the middle. The germline CDR1 and CDR2 sequences are DFQATT and SNEGSKA (reference sequence). The CDR3 loop reads CSAEQGRVTEAFF. The CDR3 DNA sequence: TGCAGTGCCGAACAGGGTAGGGTCACTGAAGCTTTCTTT.

This clonotype was counted between two and nine times. The chain recombines TRBV19 with TRBJ2-7, with D unresolved. Between the trimmed V and J ends, which lost 5 bases and 5 bases, there was a span of 16 bases. The CDR3 runs 14 residues. Germline CDR1 is LNHDA and CDR2 is SQIVND (reference sequence). The CDR3 is CASSPRTQSDEQYF. CDR3 in DNA: TGTGCCAGTAGTCCACGGACGCAGTCAGACGAGCAGTACTTC.

This clonotype showed up many times. The chain couples TRBV9 to TRBJ1-1; unclear D gene. Germline values: CDR1 SGDLS, CDR2 YYNGEE. The CDR3 consists of 16 residues. The V and J ends lost 4 bases and 1 base respectively, with 17 bases between them. The CDR3 spells CASSPKDPWGNTEAFF. The CDR3 nucleotides read TGTGCCAGCAGCCCCAAGGATCCCTGGGGGAACACTGAAGCTTTCTTT.

This clonotype came up many times. The rearrangement joins TRBV6-2 or TRBV6-3 to TRBJ2-5; D might be TRBD1 (5 bases). This CDR3 has 14 amino acids. Germline V lookup: CDR1 MNHEY, CDR2 SVGEGT. Trimming took 4 bases from V and 1 from J, leaving 10 bases between them. CDR3 nucleotide sequence: TGTGCCAGCAGTTCACCAAGGGGCCAAGAGACCCAGTACTTC. This encodes CASSSPRGQETQYF.

This clonotype was picked up many times. The chain is built from TRBV2 and TRBJ1-1; 7 bases map to TRBD1. The ends lost 8 bases at V and 0 bases at J; junction bases unmatched: 9. The CDR3 length is 15 residues. In germline, CDR1 is SNHLY, CDR2 FYNNEI. Written as DNA, the CDR3 is TGTGCCAGCCGGGGGACAGCGCGGATGAACACTGAAGCTTTCTTT. Its protein is CASRGTARMNTEAFF.

This clonotype occurred many times. The V gene is TRBV7-3, the J gene TRBJ2-5, with a tentative D call TRBD1 (5 bases). Trimming removed 2 bases from V and 2 bases from J, with 12 bases in between. The germline V gene encodes CDR1 SGHTA and CDR2 FQGTGA. This CDR3 spans 15 amino acids. This CDR3 is CASSLVPGIQETQYF. The CDR3 bases are TGTGCCAGCAGCTTAGTACCAGGGATTCAAGAGACCCAGTACTTC.

This clonotype was counted ten times or more. The chain is built from TRBV5-1 and TRBJ2-1; TRBD2 agrees at 8 bases. V shed 2 bases and J 6 bases; nucleotides not matched to a gene: 7. CDR1 and CDR2 from the germline V gene are SGHRS and YFSETQ. This CDR3 region has 15 residues. The chain's CDR3 is CASSFVASGRNEQFF. The CDR3 coding sequence is TGCGCCAGCAGCTTTGTCGCTAGCGGGCGCAATGAGCAGTTCTTC.

This clonotype was counted ten times or more. The V call is TRBV28, the J call TRBJ1-2, with a weak D call TRBD1 (5 bases). V lost 4 bases and J lost 3, with 15 bases in between. CDR3 length: 15 amino acids. Germline V CDR1 and CDR2: MDHEN, SYDVKM. In DNA form, the CDR3 reads TGTGCCAGCAGTTCGCCCTCGGGGGTTGACTATGGCTACACCTTC. It is translated as CASSSPSGVDYGYTF.

Regarding this clonotype: A much larger clone differs by one base, so this may be a read error. Because it lacks the conserved phenylalanine or tryptophan at the end, this CDR3 is likely a read error. Here the CDR3 DNA reads TGTGCCAGCAGCCGCCAAGGGGTTGGTTCACCCCTCCACCTT. This sequence encodes CASSRQGVGSPLHL. The chain combines TRBV12-3 or TRBV12-4 with TRBJ1-6, with a tentative D call TRBD1 (5 bases). V gave up 6 bases and J gave up 9 bases, with 15 bases separating them. The CDR3 sequence is 14 residues long.

In its sample, this clonotype was seen many times. The CDR3 loop reads CAWSAGDGSEKLFF. CDR3 nucleotide sequence: TGTGCCTGGAGTGCAGGGGATGGTAGTGAAAAACTGTTTTTT. The chain uses TRBV30 and TRBJ1-4, with D possibly being TRBD1 (6 bases). Trimming pared 1 base from V and 7 bases from J, leaving 13 bases between. The germline V gene encodes CDR1 GTSNPN and CDR2 SVGIG (reference sequence). This CDR3 comprises 14 residues.

The V and J genes are TRBV9 and TRBJ1-2, with 9 bases matching TRBD1. The CDR3 runs to 17 residues. After removal of 0 bases from V and 8 bases from J, the junction contained 14 bases not matched to a gene. Germline V gene sequence: CDR1 SGDLS, CDR2 YYNGEE. The CDR3 region is CASSVGVTGTGSRGYTF. For the CDR3, the DNA is TGTGCCAGCAGCGTAGGGGTAACCGGGACAGGGAGCCGCGGCTACACCTTC. Supplemented by reference TRBV9 and TRBJ1-2, the full variable domain reads DSGVTQTPKHLITATGQRVTLRCSPRSGDLSVYWYQQSLDQGLQFLIQYYNGEERAKGNILERFSAQQFPDLHSELNLSSLELGDSALYFCASSVGVTGTGSRGYTFGSGTRLTVV.

The CDR3 sequence is CASSLGLSIASYEQYF. The CDR3 DNA is TGTGCCAGCAGCTTAGGCCTTAGCATTGCCTCCTACGAGCAGTACTTC. The chain employs TRBV13 and TRBJ2-7; D is uncertain. V gave up 0 bases and J gave up 0 bases, with 12 bases separating them. Per the germline V gene, CDR1 is PRHDT and CDR2 is FYEKMQ (reference sequence). CDR3 length: 16 amino acids.

This clonotype has at least ten counts. The chain employs TRBV28 and TRBJ2-7; D may be TRBD1 (6 bases). CDR1 and CDR2 (germline): MDHEN, SYDVKM. Trimming cost V 1 base and J 1 base, with 8 bases left between them. CDR3 length equals 14 residues. The CDR3 sequence is CASSLFGTSYEQYF. The CDR3 DNA follows: TGTGCCAGCAGTTTATTTGGGACATCCTACGAGCAGTACTTC.

V and J are TRBV6-5 and TRBJ1-5; D gene ambiguous. V was pared by 2 bases and J by 4 bases, with 9 bases between. CDR1 is MNHEY, CDR2 SVGAGI, per germline. This CDR3 has 14 residues. The CDR3 DNA reads as TGTGCCAGCAGTTACCGGGTCTCTAATCAGCCCCAGCATTTT. Protein sequence: CASSYRVSNQPQHF.

V is TRBV7-9 and J is TRBJ1-2; D is perhaps TRBD1 (6 bases). The germline V and J ends were trimmed by 0 bases and 1 base, with 9 bases remaining between them. CDR3 length: 15 amino acids. CDR1 is SEHNR and CDR2 is FQNEAQ in the germline V gene (reference sequence). The CDR3 loop reads CASSLAGTLNYGYTF. The CDR3 nucleotides are TGTGCCAGCAGCTTAGCGGGGACACTTAACTATGGCTACACCTTC.

The J gene is TRBJ2-2, the V gene TRBV5-1; D is uncertain. The CDR3 extends over 15 amino acids. CDR1 is SGHRS, CDR2 YFSETQ, per germline. V dropped 0 bases and J dropped 1 base, with 7 bases sitting between them. The CDR3 sequence: CASSLVVGNTGELFF. CDR3 DNA sequence: TGCGCCAGCAGCTTGGTCGTAGGGAACACCGGGGAGCTGTTTTTT.

Notes on this clonotype: This may be a read error, as it is one base from a much larger clone. The chain carries TRBV6-1 and TRBJ2-1; 7 nucleotides agree with TRBD1. Germline CDR1 and CDR2: MNHNS and SASEGT. This CDR3 is 16 amino acids long. CDR3 loop: CASSLRDRVPYSEQFF. The CDR3 bases are TGTGCCAGCAGCCTCAGGGACAGAGTTCCCTACAGTGAGCAGTTCTTC.

This clonotype was detected many times. V gene TRBV20-1 combines with J gene TRBJ2-7; D might be TRBD1 (5 bases). The V gene's germline CDR1 is DFQATT and CDR2 SNEGSKA (reference sequence). The CDR3 covers 12 residues. V gave up 1 base and J gave up 2 bases, with 6 bases separating them. The DNA for the CDR3 is TGCAGTGCTAGAGTGGGGCCCTACGAGCAGTACTTC. Amino acids: CSARVGPYEQYF.

This chain links TRBV4-1 with TRBJ2-3; 9 bases are shared with TRBD2. The germline gives CDR1 MGHRA, CDR2 YSYEKL. V lost 1 base, J lost 3 bases, and 14 bases stayed unmatched. The CDR3 runs 19 residues. CDR3 residues: CASSQVPPAASGTTDTQYF. The CDR3 DNA reads TGCGCCAGCAGCCAAGTTCCCCCAGCGGCTAGCGGGACAACAGATACGCAGTATTTT.

This clonotype appeared a few times. The rearrangement uses TRBV19 and TRBJ1-5, with a weak D call TRBD1 (5 bases). V gave up 5 bases and J gave up 4 bases, with 9 bases separating them. Per the germline V gene, CDR1 is LNHDA and CDR2 is SQIVND (reference sequence). This CDR3 region has 13 residues. In nucleotides, the CDR3 is TGTGCCAGTAGTGGGGCAGTTAATCAGCCCCAGCATTTT. It specifies CASSGAVNQPQHF.